Below, one T cell receptor (beta chain) is given with its context. The sample is drawn from a study of blood T cells in healthy people across ages. V gave up 0 bases and J gave up 5 bases, with 10 bases separating them. The CDR3 has 13 residues. CDR1 GTSNPN and CDR2 SVGIG come from the germline V gene (reference sequence). The use of a sample-barcoded 5' primer and a J-beta primer mix characterized a second PCR of about 6 to 12 cycles. MiXCR, run by TCRdb on the 5' RACE reads, gives a single entry per CDR3 protein. The sample holds approximately 830,000 distinct CDR3 sequences, around two thirds seen once.

This TCR was recovered from a man younger than 45 in good health. Specimen: blood. V usage is TRBV30 and J usage is TRBJ2-5; unclear D gene. This CDR3 reads CAWSVKIQETQYF. The DNA of the CDR3 is TGTGCCTGGAGTGTAAAGATTCAGGAGACCCAGTACTTC.